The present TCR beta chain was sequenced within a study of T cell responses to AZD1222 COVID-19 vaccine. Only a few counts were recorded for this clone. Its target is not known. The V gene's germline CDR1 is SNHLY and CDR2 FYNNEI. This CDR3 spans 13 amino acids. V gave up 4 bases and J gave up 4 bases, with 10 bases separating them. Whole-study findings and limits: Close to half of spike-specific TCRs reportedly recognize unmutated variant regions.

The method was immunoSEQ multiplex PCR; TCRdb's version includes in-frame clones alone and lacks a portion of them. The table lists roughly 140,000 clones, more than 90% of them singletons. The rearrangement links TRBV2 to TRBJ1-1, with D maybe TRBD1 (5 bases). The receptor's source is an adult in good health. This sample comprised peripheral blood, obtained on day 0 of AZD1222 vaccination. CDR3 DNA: TGTGCCAGCAGTGTAGGGGTGAGCACTGAAGCTTTCTTT. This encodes CASSVGVSTEAFF.